The clone carrying this TCR beta chain was counted at least ten times. No antigen is known for it. The data were obtained in a study of response to subunit inactivated influenza vaccine. Whole-study results and caveats: The authors suggested that few new T cells are recruited per seasonal influenza vaccination.

TCRdb used MiXCR to reprocess the RT-PCR reads, holding one entry per CDR3 protein. The sample carries about 610,000 distinct CDR3 sequences, less than 15% recorded once. CDR3 length: 16 amino acids. Germline values: CDR1 MGHRA, CDR2 YSYEKL. V dropped 2 bases and J dropped 1 base, with 14 bases sitting between them. The clonotype originates from a man aged 45-65 years who received an inactivated influenza vaccine. Material: PBMCs from blood, obtained 11 to 12 days after vaccination. The J gene is TRBJ1-1, the V gene TRBV4-1; D is possibly TRBD1 (6 bases). CDR3: CASSQTPGHPNTEAFF. The CDR3 DNA is TGCGCCAGCAGCCAAACCCCGGGACACCCGAACACTGAAGCTTTCTTT.